The text below deals with one T cell receptor (beta chain). Study processing details: Reference gene primer amplification in the assay estimated nucleated cell counts. Method: immunoSEQ multiplex PCR; TCRdb's copy keeps in-frame clones and lacks some. V and J calls and clone size follow that table, whereas D and trimming were derived from the DNA. The repertoire includes around 71,000 clones, around 85% of them detected once, and approximately 28% sits in the top ten. This specimen belongs to a study of blood T cell repertoires in COVID-19. Looking at the study overall: Sites across the United States, Italy and Spain contributed samples from acute and convalescent COVID-19. The analysed material was cDNA or gDNA that came from T cells, B-cell-depleted T cells, or PBMCs.

The sequenced material came from peripheral blood. The receptor comes from a man between 65 and 85 years old with acute or convalescent COVID-19.

The CDR3 nucleotides are TGCGCCAGCACCCCTCCGGGGGGCGCATCAGAGACCCAGTACTTC. This translates into CASTPPGGASETQYF. The V call is TRBV5-1, the J call TRBJ2-5, with D maybe TRBD2 (7 bases). The CDR3 has 15 amino acids. V shed 6 bases and J shed 4 bases, with 19 bases lying between them. CDR1 is SGHRS, CDR2 YFSETQ, per germline.